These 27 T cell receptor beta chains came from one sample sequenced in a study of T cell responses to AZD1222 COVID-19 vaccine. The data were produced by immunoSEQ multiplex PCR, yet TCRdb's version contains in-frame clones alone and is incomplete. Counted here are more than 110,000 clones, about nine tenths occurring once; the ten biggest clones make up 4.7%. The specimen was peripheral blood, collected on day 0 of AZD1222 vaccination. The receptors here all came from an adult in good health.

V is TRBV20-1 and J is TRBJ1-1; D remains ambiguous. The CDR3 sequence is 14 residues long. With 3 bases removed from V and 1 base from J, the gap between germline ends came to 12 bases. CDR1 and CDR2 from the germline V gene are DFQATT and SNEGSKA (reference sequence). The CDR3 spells CSASPRFRNTEAFF. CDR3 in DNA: TGCAGTGCTAGTCCCCGGTTTCGGAACACTGAAGCTTTCTTT.

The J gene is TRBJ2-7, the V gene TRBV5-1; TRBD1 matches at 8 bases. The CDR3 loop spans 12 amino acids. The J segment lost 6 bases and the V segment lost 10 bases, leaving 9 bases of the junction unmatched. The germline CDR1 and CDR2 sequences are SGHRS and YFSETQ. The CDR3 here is CASQTGGSEQYF. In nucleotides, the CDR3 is TGCGCCTCCCAAACAGGGGGAAGCGAGCAGTACTTC. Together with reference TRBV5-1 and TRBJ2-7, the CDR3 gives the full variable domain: KAGVTQTPRYLIKTRGQQVTLSCSPISGHRSVSWYQQTPGQGLQFLFEYFSETQRNKGNFPGRFSGRQFSNSRSEMNVSTLELGDSALYLCASQTGGSEQYFGPGTRLTVT.

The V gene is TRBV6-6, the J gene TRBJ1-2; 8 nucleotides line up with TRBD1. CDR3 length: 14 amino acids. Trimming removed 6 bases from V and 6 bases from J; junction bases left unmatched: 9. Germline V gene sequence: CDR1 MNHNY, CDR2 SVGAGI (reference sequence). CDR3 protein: CASRETGANDGYTF. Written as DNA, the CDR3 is TGTGCCAGCAGAGAGACAGGGGCCAACGATGGCTACACCTTC.

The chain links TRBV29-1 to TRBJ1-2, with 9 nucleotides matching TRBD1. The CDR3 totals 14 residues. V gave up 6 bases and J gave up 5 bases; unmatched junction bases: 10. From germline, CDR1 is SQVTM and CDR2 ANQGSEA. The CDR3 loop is CSVAGTGRKYGYTF. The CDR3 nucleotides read TGCAGCGTAGCCGGGACAGGGAGGAAATATGGCTACACCTTC.

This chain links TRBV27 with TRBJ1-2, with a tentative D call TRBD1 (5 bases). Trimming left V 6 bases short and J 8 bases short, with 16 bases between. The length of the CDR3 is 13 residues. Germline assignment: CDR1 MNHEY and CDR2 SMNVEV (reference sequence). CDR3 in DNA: TGTGCCAGCAGCGTCACAGGAAGTTTAGGCTACACCTTC. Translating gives CASSVTGSLGYTF.

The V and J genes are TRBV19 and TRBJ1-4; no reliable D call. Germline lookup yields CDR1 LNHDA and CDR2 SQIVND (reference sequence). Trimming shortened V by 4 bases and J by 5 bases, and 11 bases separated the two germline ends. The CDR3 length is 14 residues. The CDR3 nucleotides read TGTGCCAGTAGTACCCGGGCCATCAATGAAAAACTGTTTTTT. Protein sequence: CASSTRAINEKLFF.

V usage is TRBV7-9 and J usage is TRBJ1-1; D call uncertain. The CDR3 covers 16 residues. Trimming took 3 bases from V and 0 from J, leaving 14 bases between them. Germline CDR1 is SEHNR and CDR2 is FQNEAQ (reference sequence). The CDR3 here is CASSLVIQPMNTEAFF. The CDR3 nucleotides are TGTGCCAGCAGCTTGGTTATCCAACCTATGAACACTGAAGCTTTCTTT.

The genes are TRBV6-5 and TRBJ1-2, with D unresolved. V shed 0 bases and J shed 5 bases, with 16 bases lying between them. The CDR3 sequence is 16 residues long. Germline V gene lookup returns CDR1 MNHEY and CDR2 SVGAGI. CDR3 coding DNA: TGTGCCAGCAGTTACTCGCGGGGTAAGGCGGGATATGGCTACACCTTC. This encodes CASSYSRGKAGYGYTF.

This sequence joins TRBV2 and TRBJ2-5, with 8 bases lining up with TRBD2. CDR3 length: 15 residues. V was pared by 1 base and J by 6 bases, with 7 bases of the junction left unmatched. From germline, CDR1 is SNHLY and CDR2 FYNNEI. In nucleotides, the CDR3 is TGTGCCAGCAGTGAAGTCGGGGGGGCATTTAAGACCCAGTACTTC. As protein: CASSEVGGAFKTQYF.

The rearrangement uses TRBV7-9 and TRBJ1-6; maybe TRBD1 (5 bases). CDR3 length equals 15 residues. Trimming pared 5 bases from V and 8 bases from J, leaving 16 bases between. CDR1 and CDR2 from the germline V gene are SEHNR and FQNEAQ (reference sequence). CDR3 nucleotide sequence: TGTGCCAGCAGCGTTGGGACGCTTGAGGATTCACCCCTCCACTTT. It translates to CASSVGTLEDSPLHF.

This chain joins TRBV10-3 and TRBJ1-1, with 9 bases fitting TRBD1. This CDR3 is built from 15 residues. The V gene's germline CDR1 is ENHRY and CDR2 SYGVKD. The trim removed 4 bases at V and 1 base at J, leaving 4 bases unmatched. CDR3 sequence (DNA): TGTGCCATCAGTGGACAGGGGGGTGGGAACACTGAAGCTTTCTTT. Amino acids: CAISGQGGGNTEAFF.

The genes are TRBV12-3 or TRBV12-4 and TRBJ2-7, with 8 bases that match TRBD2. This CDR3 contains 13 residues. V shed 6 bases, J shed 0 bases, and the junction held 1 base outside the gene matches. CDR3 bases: TGTGCCAGCAGAAGCGGGAGCTCCTACGAGCAGTACTTC. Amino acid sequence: CASRSGSSYEQYF.

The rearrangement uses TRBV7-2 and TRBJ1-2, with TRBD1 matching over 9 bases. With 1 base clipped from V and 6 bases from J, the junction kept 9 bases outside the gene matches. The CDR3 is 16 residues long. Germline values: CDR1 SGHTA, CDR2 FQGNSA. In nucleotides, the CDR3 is TGTGCCAGCAGCTTAGAGCAGTTAACAGGGGGCGATGGCTACACCTTC. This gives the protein CASSLEQLTGGDGYTF. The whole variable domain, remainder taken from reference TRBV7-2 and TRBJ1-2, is GAGVSQSPSNKVTEKGKDVELRCDPISGHTALYWYRQSLGQGLEFLIYFQGNSAPDKSGLPSDRFSAERTGGSVSTLTIQRTQQEDSAVYLCASSLEQLTGGDGYTFGSGTRLTVV.

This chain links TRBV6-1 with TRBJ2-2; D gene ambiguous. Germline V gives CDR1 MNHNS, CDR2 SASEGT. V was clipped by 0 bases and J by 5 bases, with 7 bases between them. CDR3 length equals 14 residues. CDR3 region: CASSEALGTGELFF. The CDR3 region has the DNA TGTGCCAGCAGTGAAGCGCTGGGGACCGGGGAGCTGTTTTTT.

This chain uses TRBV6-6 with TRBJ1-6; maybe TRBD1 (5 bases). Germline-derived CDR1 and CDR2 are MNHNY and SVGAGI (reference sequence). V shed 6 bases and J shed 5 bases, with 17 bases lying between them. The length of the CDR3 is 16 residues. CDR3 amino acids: CASSPGHRTNNSPLHF. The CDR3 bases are TGTGCCAGCAGCCCGGGCCATAGGACAAATAATTCACCCCTCCACTTT.

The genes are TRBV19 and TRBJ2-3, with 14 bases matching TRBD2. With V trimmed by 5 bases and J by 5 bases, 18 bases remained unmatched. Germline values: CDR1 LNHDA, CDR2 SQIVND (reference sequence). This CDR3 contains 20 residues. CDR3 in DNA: TGTGCCAGTAGTGCCCGTCTCACCGGGACTAGCGGGGGCCGGGGAGATACGCAGTATTTT. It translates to CASSARLTGTSGGRGDTQYF.

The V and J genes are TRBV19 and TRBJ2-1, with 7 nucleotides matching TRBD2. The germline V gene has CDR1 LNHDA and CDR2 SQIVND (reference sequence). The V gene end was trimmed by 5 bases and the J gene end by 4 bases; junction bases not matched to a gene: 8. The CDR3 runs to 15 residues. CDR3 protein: CASSRGGSSYNEQFF. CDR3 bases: TGTGCCAGTAGTCGGGGCGGGAGTTCTTACAATGAGCAGTTCTTC.

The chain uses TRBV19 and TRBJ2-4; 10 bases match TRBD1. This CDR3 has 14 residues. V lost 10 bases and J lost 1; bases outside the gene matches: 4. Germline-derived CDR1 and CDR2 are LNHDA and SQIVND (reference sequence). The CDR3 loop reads CATQDRGAKNIQYF. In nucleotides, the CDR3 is TGTGCCACACAGGACAGGGGGGCCAAAAACATTCAGTACTTC.

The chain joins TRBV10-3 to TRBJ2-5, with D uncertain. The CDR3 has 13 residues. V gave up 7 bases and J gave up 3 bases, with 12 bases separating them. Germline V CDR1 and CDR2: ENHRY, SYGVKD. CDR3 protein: CAIKNWMEETQYF. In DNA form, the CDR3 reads TGTGCCATCAAAAATTGGATGGAAGAGACCCAGTACTTC.

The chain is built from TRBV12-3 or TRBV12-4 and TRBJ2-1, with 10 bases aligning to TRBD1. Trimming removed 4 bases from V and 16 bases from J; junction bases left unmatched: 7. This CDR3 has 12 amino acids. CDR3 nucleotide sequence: TGTGCCAGCAGTTCCCGACAGGGGGCGCGTTTCTTC. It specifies CASSSRQGARFF.

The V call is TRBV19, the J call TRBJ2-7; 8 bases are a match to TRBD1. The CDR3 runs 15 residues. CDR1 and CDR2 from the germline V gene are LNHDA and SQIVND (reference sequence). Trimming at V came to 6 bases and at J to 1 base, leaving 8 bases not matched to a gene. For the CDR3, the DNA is TGTGCCAGTAGCCCAGGCGGGACAGGTTCCTACGAGCAGTACTTC. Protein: CASSPGGTGSYEQYF.

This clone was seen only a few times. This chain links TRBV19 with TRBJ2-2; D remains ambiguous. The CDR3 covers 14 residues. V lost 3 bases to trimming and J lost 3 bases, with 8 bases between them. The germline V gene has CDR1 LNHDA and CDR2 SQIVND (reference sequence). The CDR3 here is CASSMGKDTGELFF. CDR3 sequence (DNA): TGTGCCAGTAGTATGGGGAAGGACACCGGGGAGCTGTTTTTT.

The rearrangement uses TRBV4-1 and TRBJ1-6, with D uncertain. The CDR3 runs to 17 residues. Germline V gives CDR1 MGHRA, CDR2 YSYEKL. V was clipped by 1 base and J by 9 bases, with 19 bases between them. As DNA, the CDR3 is TGCGCCAGCAGCCAAGGATTTACTGGGGTATTGGTTTCACCCCTCCACTTT. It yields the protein CASSQGFTGVLVSPLHF.

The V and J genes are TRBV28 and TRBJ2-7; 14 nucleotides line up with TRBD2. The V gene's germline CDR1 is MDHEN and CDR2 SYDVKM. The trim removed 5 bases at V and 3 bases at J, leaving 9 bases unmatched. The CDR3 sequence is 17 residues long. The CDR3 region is CASSRGTSGGTFYEQYF. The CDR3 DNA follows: TGTGCCAGCAGTCGGGGGACTAGCGGGGGAACTTTCTACGAGCAGTACTTC.

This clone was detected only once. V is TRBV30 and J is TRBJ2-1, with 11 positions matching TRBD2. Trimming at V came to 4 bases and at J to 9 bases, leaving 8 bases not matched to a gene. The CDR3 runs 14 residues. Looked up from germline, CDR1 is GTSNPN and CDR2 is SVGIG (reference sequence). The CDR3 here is CAWMGSGGAAEQFF. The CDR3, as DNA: TGTGCCTGGATGGGTAGCGGGGGGGCCGCTGAGCAGTTCTTC.

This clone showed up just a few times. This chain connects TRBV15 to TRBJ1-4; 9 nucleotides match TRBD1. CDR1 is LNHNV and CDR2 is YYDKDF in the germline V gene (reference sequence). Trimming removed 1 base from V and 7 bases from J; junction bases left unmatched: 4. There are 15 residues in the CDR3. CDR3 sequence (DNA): TGTGCCACCAGCAGAGGCGGGACAGGGAGTGAAAAACTGTTTTTT. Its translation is CATSRGGTGSEKLFF. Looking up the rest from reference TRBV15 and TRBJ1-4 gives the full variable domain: DAMVIQNPRYQVTQFGKPVTLSCSQTLNHNVMYWYQQKSSQAPKLLFHYYDKDFNNEADTPDNFQSRRPNTSFCFLDIRSPGLGDTAMYLCATSRGGTGSEKLFFGSGTQLSVL.

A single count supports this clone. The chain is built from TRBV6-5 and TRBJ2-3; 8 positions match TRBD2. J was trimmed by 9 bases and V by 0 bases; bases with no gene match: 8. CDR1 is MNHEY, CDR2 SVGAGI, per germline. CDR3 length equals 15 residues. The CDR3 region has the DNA TGTGCCAGCAGTTACTCGAACGGGGGGGCCGTCACGCAGTATTTT. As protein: CASSYSNGGAVTQYF.